A single T cell receptor beta chain is shown here with its context. Its specific antigen is unknown. The record has no base qualities; no much larger clone is one base away. The CDR3 sequence holds 13 residues, the cysteine and phenylalanine included. The CDR3 DNA has 39 bases and is translated from base 1. The trim is 5 bases for V and 0 bases for J, with a gap of 7 bases between the germline ends. Sequences SNHLY (CDR1) and FYNNEI (CDR2) are obtained from the germline V gene. This sample is drawn from a study of OX40 agonist ivuxolimab in advanced cancers. General notes on the study: Ivuxolimab was a fully human IgG2 agonistic monoclonal antibody targeting the costimulatory receptor OX40 (CD134). Intravenous ivuxolimab was administered to patients every 2 weeks at six dose levels: 0.01, 0.1, 0.3, 1.5, 3 and 10 mg/kg. Of the 50 to 55 dose-escalation patients, hepatocellular carcinoma was present in about 20, melanoma in some 15, renal cell carcinoma in 9 and head and neck cancer in 9. In the dose-escalation cohort, roughly 80% of patients were male, and the mean age was around 60 years, with a range of about 23 to 85. Patients were allowed to have had prior anti-PD-1, anti-PD-L1 or anti-CTLA-4 therapy, and approximately 40% of the dose-escalation patients had been treated with checkpoint inhibitors. Partial responses occurred in three dose-escalation patients: two with cutaneous melanoma and one with hepatocellular carcinoma. The purpose of peripheral TCRbeta sequencing was to test whether ivuxolimab changed TCR sequence diversity and led to clonal T-cell expansion. The paper reports the monotherapy dose-escalation portion (N of about 51 patients) of the phase I ivuxolimab trial. General study outcomes and caveats: In the 0.1-3.0 mg/kg groups, partial responders had among the lowest normalized peripheral clonal expansion, particularly in CD8+ T cells. Low levels of normalized T-cell clonal expansion were also seen in some patients who did not respond. After ivuxolimab, more expanded clones were found on average in CD8+ T cells than in CD4+ T cells. Antigen specificity was not determined for the clonally expanded peripheral T cells. At doses from 0.1 to 3.0 mg/kg, clonal expansion was seen in both CD4+ and CD8+ blood T cells between baseline and week 6.

The trial excluded patients who had a history of autoimmune disease or were on systemic immunosuppression. In every dose cohort, peripheral blood was drawn for TCR sequencing at baseline, cycle 4 day 1, and cycle 7 day 1. Samples were obtained from an open-label, multicenter, first-in-human phase I dose-escalation trial of ivuxolimab. The trial enrolled adults with locally advanced or metastatic head and neck squamous cell, hepatocellular, melanoma or renal cell carcinoma. Before TCR sequencing, CD4+ T cells and CD8+ T cells from peripheral blood were sorted into separate populations. Genomic DNA was isolated from the sorted cells so that the TCRbeta CDR3 region could be sequenced. The immunoSEQ Assay was used to sequence the TCRbeta CDR3 regions. Imported from immuneACCESS, the table was reduced by TCRdb to in-frame sequences with V and J called. These copies leave out some clones; in studies compared against another copy, an unresolved V gene accounts for under half, and the cause of the remainder is not known. Here the sample has roughly 99,000 clones; 91% occur a single time. The top ten clones comprise roughly 1.1% of the sample.

The TCR sequence derives from an adult with an advanced solid tumor such as melanoma, head and neck, liver or kidney cancer. The chain is assembled from TRBV2 and TRBJ1-1; there is no confident call for the D gene. Sequencing was performed on CD4+ or CD8+ T cells sorted from blood, taken in a trial of the OX40 agonist ivuxolimab. The CDR3 loop reads CASSFSMNTEAFF. Read as DNA, the sequence is TGTGCCAGCAGTTTTTCGATGAACACTGAAGCTTTCTTT.